Listed below are T cell receptor beta chains from one sample, sequenced in a study of T cells after posttransplantation cyclophosphamide. TCRdb keeps only in-frame clones here, not all; method: immunoSEQ multiplex PCR. The data hold roughly 49,000 clones, with about 86% observed a single time. Input material: PBMCs. Receptors were obtained from a man aged 25 to 40 with a blood cancer, CMV-positive, and with a related stem cell donor. The CDR3 runs from the conserved cysteine through the conserved F or W. Each record gives: J gene, D gene, clone size, V gene, CDR3 length, CDR3 protein, CDR3 DNA. D genes are given only for firm matches. Rows may omit the clone size; those that give it use once, few, many or a size class.

j_gene: TRBJ1-4
d_gene: TRBD1
abundance: -
v_gene: TRBV19
len: 23
CDR3aa: CASSIEGLRQGLHRKETNEKLFF
CDR3nt: TGTGCCAGTAGTATAGAAGGTCTGAGACAGGGGCTACATCGAAAGGAAACTAATGAAAAACTGTTTTTT

j_gene: TRBJ2-1
d_gene: TRBD2
abundance: -
v_gene: TRBV19
len: 14
CDR3aa: CASNSGLASIGQFF
CDR3nt: TGTGCCAGTAACTCGGGACTAGCAAGTATCGGGCAGTTCTTC

j_gene: TRBJ1-3
d_gene: TRBD1
abundance: -
v_gene: TRBV29-1
len: 12
CDR3aa: CSAGTGGNTIYF
CDR3nt: TGCAGCGCGGGGACAGGAGGAAACACCATATATTTT

j_gene: TRBJ2-3
d_gene: TRBD2
abundance: -
v_gene: TRBV7-2
len: 18
CDR3aa: CASSHPTSGSYGTDTQYF
CDR3nt: TGTGCCAGCAGCCATCCGACTAGCGGGAGTTATGGCACAGATACGCAGTATTTT

j_gene: TRBJ1-5
d_gene: -
abundance: few
v_gene: TRBV2
len: 13
CDR3aa: CASSGGENQPQHF
CDR3nt: TGTGCCAGCAGTGGGGGAGAGAATCAGCCCCAGCATTTT

j_gene: TRBJ2-1
d_gene: -
abundance: -
v_gene: TRBV29-1
len: 13
CDR3aa: CSVEDQEYNEQFF
CDR3nt: TGCAGCGTTGAAGATCAGGAATACAATGAGCAGTTCTTC

j_gene: TRBJ1-1
d_gene: -
abundance: -
v_gene: TRBV4-1
len: 15
CDR3aa: CASSQDHSVITEAFF
CDR3nt: TGCGCCAGCAGCCAAGATCACAGTGTTATCACTGAAGCTTTCTTT

j_gene: TRBJ2-3
d_gene: -
abundance: few
v_gene: TRBV18
len: 16
CDR3aa: CASSPSQNPLTDTQYF
CDR3nt: TGTGCCAGCTCACCATCACAAAATCCCCTCACAGATACGCAGTATTTT

j_gene: TRBJ2-3
d_gene: -
abundance: once
v_gene: TRBV5-1
len: 15
CDR3aa: CASSFSGFSGDTQYF
CDR3nt: TGCGCCAGCAGCTTTAGCGGTTTTTCAGGGGATACGCAGTATTTT

j_gene: TRBJ2-1
d_gene: -
abundance: -
v_gene: TRBV29-1
len: 12
CDR3aa: CSVEASGTEQFF
CDR3nt: TGCAGCGTTGAAGCCTCGGGAACCGAGCAGTTCTTC

j_gene: TRBJ2-3
d_gene: -
abundance: once
v_gene: TRBV6-5
len: 13
CDR3aa: CASSYSRGDTQYF
CDR3nt: TGTGCCAGCAGTTACTCCAGGGGCGATACGCAGTATTTT

j_gene: TRBJ2-7
d_gene: TRBD2
abundance: -
v_gene: TRBV28
len: 16
CDR3aa: CASSLASGSFRYEQYF
CDR3nt: TGTGCCAGCAGTTTAGCTAGCGGGAGTTTTAGATACGAGCAGTACTTC

j_gene: TRBJ1-5
d_gene: -
abundance: -
v_gene: TRBV7-2
len: 14
CDR3aa: CASSLGGSGQPQHF
CDR3nt: TGTGCCAGCAGCTTGGGGGGTTCGGGGCAGCCCCAGCATTTT

j_gene: TRBJ2-1
d_gene: -
abundance: -
v_gene: TRBV19
len: 16
CDR3aa: CASSPGLVQQGRTQFF
CDR3nt: TGTGCCAGTAGTCCGGGGCTTGTCCAACAGGGTAGGACGCAGTTCTTC

j_gene: TRBJ2-5
d_gene: -
abundance: -
v_gene: TRBV7-2
len: 13
CDR3aa: CASSFTSQETQYF
CDR3nt: TGTGCCAGCAGCTTTACCAGCCAAGAGACCCAGTACTTC

j_gene: TRBJ2-7
d_gene: -
abundance: -
v_gene: TRBV6-5
len: 12
CDR3aa: CASSPLVGEQYF
CDR3nt: TGTGCCAGCAGTCCACTGGTCGGCGAGCAGTACTTC

j_gene: TRBJ2-1
d_gene: TRBD2
abundance: -
v_gene: TRBV18
len: 15
CDR3aa: CASSPTSGNYNEQFF
CDR3nt: TGTGCCAGCTCCCCTACTAGCGGGAACTACAATGAGCAGTTCTTC

j_gene: TRBJ2-1
d_gene: TRBD2
abundance: -
v_gene: TRBV14
len: 19
CDR3aa: CASSLGLGSGTRIIGEQFF
CDR3nt: TGTGCCAGCAGCCTAGGCCTCGGGTCCGGGACTAGGATCATTGGTGAGCAGTTCTTC

j_gene: TRBJ1-2
d_gene: TRBD1
abundance: -
v_gene: TRBV19
len: 14
CDR3aa: CASSPGQIIYGYTF
CDR3nt: TGTGCCAGTAGTCCGGGACAGATCATCTATGGCTACACCTTC

j_gene: TRBJ2-3
d_gene: TRBD2
abundance: -
v_gene: TRBV7-8
len: 15
CDR3aa: CASSQWTGGTDTQYF
CDR3nt: TGTGCCAGCAGCCAATGGACGGGGGGTACAGATACGCAGTATTTT

j_gene: TRBJ2-1
d_gene: TRBD1
abundance: -
v_gene: TRBV5-1
len: 15
CDR3aa: CASSLVGQEYNEQFF
CDR3nt: TGCGCCAGCAGCTTGGTGGGACAGGAATACAATGAGCAGTTCTTC

j_gene: TRBJ1-5
d_gene: -
abundance: -
v_gene: TRBV5-5
len: 15
CDR3aa: CASSPNPGRIQPQHF
CDR3nt: TGTGCCAGCAGCCCGAACCCGGGGAGGATTCAGCCCCAGCATTTT

j_gene: TRBJ2-1
d_gene: -
abundance: -
v_gene: TRBV29-1
len: 11
CDR3aa: CSVGRGGEQFF
CDR3nt: TGCAGCGTTGGCCGAGGGGGTGAGCAGTTCTTC